The clone carrying this T cell receptor (beta chain) was seen many times. What it binds is unknown. The size of this beta chain means little, since it is a stray read in a library made for alpha chains. A unique molecular identifier was carried by every single TCR cDNA molecule. TCRdb independently ran MiXCR on the 5' RACE reads; one entry per CDR3 protein. The sample lists over 10,000 distinct CDR3 sequences, under 5% seen once, with around 45% in the top ten. This entry comes from a study of spatial heterogeneity in lung cancer. Study in general: The count of detected beta-chain sequences consistently exceeded that of alpha-chain sequences. Averaged across combinations, each unique TCR and UMI pairing appeared more than ten times in raw reads, which were uncorrected. Findings and caveats of the study: Circulating ubiquitous expanded tumor TCRs were observed more frequently at resection than at follow-up.

Noted time point: sample taken at primary tumor resection. The sequenced material consisted of unsorted whole RNA from tumor, nontumor lung or frozen PBMC. V shed 5 bases, J shed 0 bases, and the junction held 2 bases outside the gene matches. Looked up from germline, CDR1 is SGHAT and CDR2 is FQNNGV. There are 15 residues in the CDR3. Sample: PBMCs, taken at surgery. This receptor was taken from a male donor with early-stage non-small cell lung cancer. The chain carries TRBV11-2 and TRBJ2-1, with TRBD1 identical over 9 bases. The CDR3 protein is CASSVQGASYNEQFF. CDR3 nucleotide sequence: TGTGCCAGCAGCGTACAGGGGGCCTCCTACAATGAGCAGTTCTTC. The full variable domain, rest sourced from reference TRBV11-2 and TRBJ2-1, is EAGVAQSPRYKIIEKRQSVAFWCNPISGHATLYWYQQILGQGPKLLIQFQNNGVVDDSQLPKDRFSAERLKGVDSTLKIQPAKLEDSAVYLCASSVQGASYNEQFFGPGTRLTVL.